These 14 T cell receptor beta chains came from one sample sequenced in a study of T-cell reconstitution after alpha-beta-depleted transplantation in children. The library targeted TCRbeta and was prepared with unique molecular identifiers. TCRdb independently ran MiXCR on the PCR reads; one entry per CDR3 protein. In the table there are a few hundred thousand distinct CDR3 sequences, about a tenth of which are singletons. The specimen comprised PBMCs from the stem cell graft donor, sampled from the stem cell graft. These receptors were collected from a human donor who donated a stem cell graft to a child with acute myeloid leukemia.

The genes are TRBV5-1 and TRBJ2-7; D is possibly TRBD2 (6 bases). In germline, CDR1 is SGHRS, CDR2 YFSETQ. CDR3 length: 14 amino acids. Deletions cut 2 bases from V and 7 bases from J, with 16 bases between. The CDR3 DNA reads as TGCGCCAGCAGCTTAAACGGGGGACCTGGGGAGCAGTACGTC. It specifies CASSLNGGPGEQYV.

The rearrangement joins TRBV4-1 to TRBJ1-2; D call uncertain. Trimming pared 4 bases from V and 6 bases from J, leaving 15 bases between. Germline CDR1 is MGHRA and CDR2 is YSYEKL. The CDR3 contains 14 residues. The chain's CDR3 is CASSPGEERNGYTF. The CDR3 nucleotides read TGCGCCAGCAGCCCAGGAGAGGAAAGGAATGGCTACACCTTC.

The chain has TRBV20-1 and TRBJ2-1; 12 nucleotides match TRBD2. This CDR3 is built from 15 residues. Germline CDR1 DFQATT, CDR2 SNEGSKA (reference sequence). The V segment lost 2 bases and the J segment 4 bases; nucleotides outside the gene matches: 3. The CDR3 protein is CSARLTSGGYNEQFF. The CDR3 coding sequence is TGCAGTGCTAGACTAACTAGCGGGGGGTACAATGAGCAGTTCTTC.

The chain is built from TRBV5-1 and TRBJ2-7; no definite D call. Trimming left V 1 base short and J 3 bases short, with 5 bases between. This CDR3 is 12 amino acids long. Looked up from germline, CDR1 is SGHRS and CDR2 is YFSETQ. CDR3 nucleotide sequence: TGCGCCAGCAGCTTGTCCAACTACGAGCAGTACTTC. This sequence encodes CASSLSNYEQYF.

This clonotype was counted a few times. The chain is built from TRBV20-1 and TRBJ2-7, with D perhaps TRBD1 (5 bases). The V gene lost 6 bases and the J gene lost 3 bases, with 15 bases spanning the gap. The CDR3 spans 13 residues. Germline V lookup: CDR1 DFQATT, CDR2 SNEGSKA (reference sequence). The CDR3 is CSATESGNYEQYV. The CDR3 nucleotides are TGCAGTGCCACCGAGTCAGGGAACTACGAGCAGTACGTC.

This clonotype was found many times. V gene TRBV21-1 combines with J gene TRBJ1-1; the table's D call, TRBD1, has no DNA check behind it. TRBV21-1 is deemed a pseudogene. This CDR3 is built from 17 residues. In nucleotides, the CDR3 is TGTGCCAGCAGCAGGCAAGGGACAGGGGGATCGAACACTGAAGCTTTCTTT. Its protein is CASSRQGTGGSNTEAFF.

The chain is built from TRBV10-3 and TRBJ1-4; 7 bases are shared with TRBD1. V was clipped by 2 bases and J by 7 bases; unmatched bases: 7. This CDR3 comprises 15 residues. The germline V gene has CDR1 ENHRY and CDR2 SYGVKD. CDR3 sequence reads: CAISEETGEFEKLFF. DNA of the CDR3: TGTGCCATCAGTGAGGAAACAGGGGAGTTTGAAAAACTGTTTTTT.

The rearrangement joins TRBV29-1 to TRBJ2-1; TRBD1 is a possible D gene (6 bases). Deletions cut 7 bases from V and 1 base from J, with 8 bases between. The CDR3 spans 12 residues. In germline, CDR1 is SQVTM, CDR2 ANQGSEA. CDR3 nucleotide sequence: TGCAGCGCCGGGACATCCTACAATGAGCAGTTCTTC. It translates to CSAGTSYNEQFF.

This clonotype showed up many times. The genes are TRBV12-3 or TRBV12-4 and TRBJ1-6, with TRBD1 matching 8 bases. Germline trimming cut 6 bases from V and 10 bases from J; bases unmatched to any gene: 8. The CDR3 covers 14 residues. The CDR3 sequence: CASSSDRGDSPLHF. CDR3 nucleotide sequence: TGTGCCAGCAGCAGCGACAGGGGTGACTCACCCCTCCACTTT.

This clonotype was recorded a few times. The J gene is TRBJ1-2, the V gene TRBV20-1, with TRBD1 identical over 7 bases. From germline, CDR1 is DFQATT and CDR2 SNEGSKA (reference sequence). V was clipped by 4 bases and J by 0 bases; unmatched bases: 17. The CDR3 totals 18 residues. CDR3: CSANSPTGTAGANYGYTF. For the CDR3, the DNA is TGCAGTGCTAACTCCCCTACCGGGACAGCGGGAGCTAACTATGGCTACACCTTC.

The V and J genes are TRBV11-2 and TRBJ1-5; TRBD1 agrees at 10 bases. This CDR3 is built from 15 residues. Germline V CDR1 and CDR2: SGHAT, FQNNGV. The V segment lost 3 bases and the J segment 6 bases; nucleotides outside the gene matches: 5. The CDR3 protein is CASSFGTGVRQPQHF. CDR3 coding DNA: TGTGCCAGCAGCTTCGGGACAGGGGTACGTCAGCCCCAGCATTTT. Drawing the rest from reference TRBV11-2 and TRBJ1-5, the complete variable domain is EAGVAQSPRYKIIEKRQSVAFWCNPISGHATLYWYQQILGQGPKLLIQFQNNGVVDDSQLPKDRFSAERLKGVDSTLKIQPAKLEDSAVYLCASSFGTGVRQPQHFGDGTRLSIL.

This clonotype showed up just a few times. The J gene is TRBJ1-1, the V gene TRBV21-1; TRBD1, as called in the table, went unchecked against the DNA. TRBV21-1 is tagged as a pseudogene. The length of the CDR3 is 16 residues. In DNA, the CDR3 is TGTGCCAGCAGCAAAGTACATCAGGGGACGAACACTGAAGCTTTCTTT. Translating gives CASSKVHQGTNTEAFF.

This clonotype has only a few counts. The chain recombines TRBV5-4 with TRBJ2-1; D gene unclear. Per germline, CDR1 SGHNT and CDR2 YYREEE (reference sequence). The CDR3 is 15 residues long. V lost 3 bases to trimming and J lost 5 bases, with 15 bases between them. The CDR3 nucleotides are TGTGCCAGCAGCTCCAATGGACGGATGGACAATGAGCAGTTCTTC. Its translation: CASSSNGRMDNEQFF.

This clonotype was seen a few times. The chain is built from TRBV7-9 and TRBJ2-1; 8 nucleotides match TRBD2. Germline CDR1 is SEHNR and CDR2 is FQNEAQ (reference sequence). V shed 4 bases, J shed 6 bases, and the junction held 8 bases outside the gene matches. This CDR3 spans 15 amino acids. CDR3 DNA sequence: TGTGCCAGCAGCTACCTTCGCGGGAGGCCCAATGAGCAGTTCTTC. Translated, it gives CASSYLRGRPNEQFF.